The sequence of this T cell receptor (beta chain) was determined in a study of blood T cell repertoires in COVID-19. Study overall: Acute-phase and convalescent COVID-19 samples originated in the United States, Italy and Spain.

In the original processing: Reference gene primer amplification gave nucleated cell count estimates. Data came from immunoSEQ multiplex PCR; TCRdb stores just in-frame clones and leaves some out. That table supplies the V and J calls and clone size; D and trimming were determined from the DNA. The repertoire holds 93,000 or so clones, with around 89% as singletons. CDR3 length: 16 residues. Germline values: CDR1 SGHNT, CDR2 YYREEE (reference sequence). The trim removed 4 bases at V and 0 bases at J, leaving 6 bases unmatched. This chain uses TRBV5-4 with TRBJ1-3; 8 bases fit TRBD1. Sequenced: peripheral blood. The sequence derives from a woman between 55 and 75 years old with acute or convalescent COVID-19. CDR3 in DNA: TGTGCCAGCAGCCCCGGACAGGGCCGCTCTGGAAACACCATATATTTT. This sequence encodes CASSPGQGRSGNTIYF.